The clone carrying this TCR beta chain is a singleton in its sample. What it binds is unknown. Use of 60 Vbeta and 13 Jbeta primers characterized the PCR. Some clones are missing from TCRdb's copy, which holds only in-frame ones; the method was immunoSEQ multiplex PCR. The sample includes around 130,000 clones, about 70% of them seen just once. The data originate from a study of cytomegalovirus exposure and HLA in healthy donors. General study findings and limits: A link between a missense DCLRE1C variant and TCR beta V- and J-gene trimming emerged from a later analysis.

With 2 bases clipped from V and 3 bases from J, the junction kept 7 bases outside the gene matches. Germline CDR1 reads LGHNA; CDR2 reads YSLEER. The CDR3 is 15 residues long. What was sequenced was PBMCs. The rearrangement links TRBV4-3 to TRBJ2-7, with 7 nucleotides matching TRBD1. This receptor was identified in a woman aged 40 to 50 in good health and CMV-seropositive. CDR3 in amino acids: CASSQMSQGFYEQYF. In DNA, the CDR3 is TGCGCCAGCAGCCAAATGTCACAGGGGTTCTACGAGCAGTACTTC.